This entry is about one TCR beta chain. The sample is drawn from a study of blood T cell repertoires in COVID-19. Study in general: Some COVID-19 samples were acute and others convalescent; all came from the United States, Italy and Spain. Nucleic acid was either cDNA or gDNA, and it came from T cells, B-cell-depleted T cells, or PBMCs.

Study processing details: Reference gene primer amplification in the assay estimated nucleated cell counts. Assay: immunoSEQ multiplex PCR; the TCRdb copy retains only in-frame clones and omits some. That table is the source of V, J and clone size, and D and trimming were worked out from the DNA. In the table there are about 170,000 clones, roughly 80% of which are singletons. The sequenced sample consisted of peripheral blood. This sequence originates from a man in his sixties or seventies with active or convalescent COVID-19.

CDR3 bases: TGTGCCAGTAGTAGTAAACCCGCGTCGTTTGTAGGGGACAGGAGATCCGAGCAGTACTTC. This sequence encodes CASSSKPASFVGDRRSEQYF. The chain uses TRBV19 and TRBJ2-7; TRBD1 agrees at 8 bases. The germline V gene encodes CDR1 LNHDA and CDR2 SQIVND (reference sequence). The V gene end was trimmed by 4 bases and the J gene end by 6 bases; junction bases not matched to a gene: 26. The CDR3 is made up of 20 amino acids.